Listed below are T cell receptor beta chains from one sample, sequenced in a study of STAT5B mutations in CD4+ large granular lymphocyte leukemia. Sequencing was performed with immunoSEQ multiplex PCR; in TCRdb, only in-frame clones are kept and a portion is missing. The sample contains around 35,000 clones, 55% to 80% of which appear only once. The sequenced sample was CD4+ T cells from blood buffy coats. These receptors were taken from a human donor in good health. The CDR3 runs from the conserved cysteine through the conserved F or W. A D gene is named only where the DNA matches it firmly. The size field is filled for only some rows; it gives once, few, many or a size class.

size,D,J,V,CDR3,DNA
-,-,TRBJ2-7,TRBV10-2,CASSKGKAYEQYF,TGCGCCAGCAGTAAGGGCAAAGCCTACGAGCAGTACTTC
-,-,TRBJ2-7,TRBV9,CASSVVPQGEQYF,TGTGCCAGCAGCGTAGTCCCACAAGGGGAGCAGTACTTC
-,-,TRBJ2-1,TRBV6-6,CASSPGLGGYNEQFF,TGTGCCAGCAGCCCTGGGCTCGGTGGGTACAATGAGCAGTTCTTC
-,-,TRBJ1-1,TRBV6-1,CASSEGGRSEAFF,TGTGCCAGCAGTGAAGGGGGTAGGTCTGAAGCTTTCTTT
-,-,TRBJ2-4,TRBV9,CASLLRGGGAGENIQYF,TGTGCCAGCCTCCTCAGAGGGGGAGGGGCAGGGGAAAACATTCAGTACTTC
-,TRBD1,TRBJ1-1,TRBV18,CASSPRDSGQGRIEAFF,TGTGCCAGCTCACCTAGAGACAGTGGACAGGGGAGGATTGAAGCTTTCTTT
-,TRBD1,TRBJ1-1,TRBV6-1,CASRETGEATEAFF,TGTGCCAGCAGGGAGACAGGGGAGGCCACTGAAGCTTTCTTT
-,-,TRBJ1-6,TRBV7-9,CASSPVGSSYNSPLHF,TGTGCCAGCAGCCCGGTAGGAAGCTCCTATAATTCACCCCTCCACTTT
few,TRBD1,TRBJ1-2,TRBV5-1,CASSLEGQGDYGYTF,TGCGCCAGCAGCTTGGAGGGACAGGGAGACTATGGCTACACCTTC
few,-,TRBJ2-2,TRBV7-2,CASSLRQTGELFF,TGTGCCAGCAGCTTACGACAGACCGGGGAGCTGTTTTTT
-,-,TRBJ1-1,TRBV18,CASSPRAMNTEAFF,TGTGCCAGCTCACCGAGAGCCATGAACACTGAAGCTTTCTTT
-,-,TRBJ2-1,TRBV2,CASRSDNEQFF,TGTGCCAGCAGGAGTGACAATGAGCAGTTCTTC
-,-,TRBJ2-3,TRBV27,CASSLPGSTDTQYF,TGTGCCAGCAGTTTACCTGGGAGCACAGATACGCAGTATTTT
-,TRBD1,TRBJ1-1,TRBV6-1,CASRDRAEAFF,TGTGCCAGCAGGGACAGGGCTGAAGCTTTCTTT
few,-,TRBJ1-1,TRBV4-1,CASSQDNRRDTEAFF,TGCGCCAGCAGCCAAGACAACAGGCGGGACACTGAAGCTTTCTTT
-,-,TRBJ1-2,TRBV4-1,CASSHLQGAGYTF,TGCGCCAGCAGCCACCTACAGGGCGCGGGCTACACCTTC
-,-,TRBJ1-1,TRBV7-8,CASSSIRKSIAEAFF,TGTGCCAGCAGCTCGATTAGGAAATCCATCGCTGAAGCTTTCTTT
-,TRBD1,TRBJ1-4,TRBV6-5,CASSYLGLRGEKLFF,TGTGCCAGCAGTTACTTGGGACTCAGGGGGGAAAAACTGTTTTTT
few,TRBD1,TRBJ1-2,TRBV2,CASRRAGTGLSFGGFVYGYTF,TGTGCCAGCAGGAGGGCCGGGACAGGGCTTTCATTTGGGGGATTTGTCTATGGCTACACCTTC
-,-,TRBJ2-2,TRBV5-6,CASSLSGRGYSGELFF,TGTGCCAGCAGCTTGTCGGGCAGGGGATACTCCGGGGAGCTGTTTTTT
-,TRBD1,TRBJ1-1,TRBV27,CATFAAGQGSTEAFF,TGTGCCACCTTTGCCGCGGGACAGGGGTCCACTGAAGCTTTCTTT
-,-,TRBJ2-7,TRBV5-8,CASSLGDFSYEQYF,TGTGCCAGCAGCTTAGGGGACTTTTCCTACGAGCAGTACTTC
-,-,TRBJ2-5,TRBV27,CASSPQPRGVTETQYF,TGTGCCAGCAGTCCCCAACCCAGGGGGGTAACAGAGACCCAGTACTTC
-,TRBD2,TRBJ2-7,TRBV27,CASSLSLAGAKTYEQYF,TGTGCCAGCAGTTTATCACTAGCGGGGGCCAAAACCTACGAGCAGTACTTC
-,TRBD2,TRBJ2-3,TRBV10-3,CAIGLAGGSSTDTQYF,TGTGCCATTGGACTAGCGGGGGGGTCCAGCACAGATACGCAGTATTTT
-,-,TRBJ2-7,TRBV18,CASSQREAYEQYF,TGTGCCAGCTCACAGAGAGAAGCCTACGAGCAGTACTTC
few,TRBD1,TRBJ1-4,TRBV18,CASSPPGGTVNEKLFF,TGTGCCAGCTCACCACCGGGCGGGACAGTTAATGAAAAACTGTTTTTT
-,-,TRBJ1-2,TRBV29-1,CSVEARGPYGYTF,TGCAGCGTTGAAGCTCGGGGACCCTATGGCTACACCTTC
-,TRBD2,TRBJ2-3,TRBV15,CATSRDGGRGVGDTQYF,TGTGCCACCAGCAGAGATGGGGGGCGGGGGGTTGGAGATACGCAGTATTTT
-,-,TRBJ1-1,TRBV27,CASSLSIAVDRGEAFF,TGTGCCAGCAGTTTATCGATTGCGGTAGATCGGGGTGAAGCTTTCTTT
-,-,TRBJ1-4,TRBV28,CASMGEGREKLFF,TGTGCCAGCATGGGGGAGGGCCGGGAAAAACTGTTTTTT
-,-,TRBJ2-5,TRBV19,CASSRHLRETQYF,TGTGCCAGTAGCAGACACCTGAGGGAGACCCAGTACTTC
-,-,TRBJ1-1,TRBV7-8,CATVFTGSTEAFF,TGTGCCACCGTTTTTACAGGGTCCACTGAAGCTTTCTTT